This entry lists 18 T cell receptor beta chains sequenced from one sample in a study of cytomegalovirus exposure and HLA in healthy donors. Use of 60 Vbeta and 13 Jbeta primers characterized the PCR. Sequencing used immunoSEQ multiplex PCR; TCRdb keeps in-frame clones, though not all of them. The sample lists about 220,000 clones, roughly 83% occurring once. The specimen was PBMCs. The receptor set was obtained from a boy aged 2 to 10 in good health and CMV-seronegative.

The gene calls are TRBV12-2 and TRBJ2-7; no DNA check was done on the table's D call, TRBD2. TRBV12-2 constitutes a pseudogene. The CDR3 is 15 amino acids. The CDR3 nucleotides read TGTGCAAGTCGCTTTAGCGGGAGGGCCGGGGACGAGCAGTACTTC. Its protein product is CASRFSGRAGDEQYF.

The V and J genes are TRBV10-3 and TRBJ2-6; 7 positions agree with TRBD1. The CDR3 spans 18 residues. From germline, CDR1 is ENHRY and CDR2 SYGVKD. V trimming: 5 bases; J trimming: 1 base; junction bases outside the gene matches: 11. CDR3 loop: CAISTWGQNFSGANVLTF. The CDR3 region has the DNA TGTGCCATCAGTACCTGGGGACAGAATTTTTCTGGGGCCAACGTCCTGACTTTC.

A few counts support this clone. The chain combines TRBV6-6 with TRBJ1-5; D is uncertain. Germline values: CDR1 MNHNY, CDR2 SVGAGI (reference sequence). Trimming took 7 bases from V and 0 from J, leaving 7 bases between them. CDR3 length: 13 amino acids. CDR3 nucleotides: TGTGCCAGCACCGACTATAGCAATCAGCCCCAGCATTTT. It yields the protein CASTDYSNQPQHF.

The chain combines TRBV6-1 with TRBJ2-3; 11 bases are a match to TRBD1. This CDR3 has 17 residues. Looked up from germline, CDR1 is MNHNS and CDR2 is SASEGT. Losses at the gene ends were 4 bases for V and 2 bases for J; bases not matched to a gene: 8. CDR3 residues: CASSAPRTGGSTDTQYF. The CDR3 DNA is TGTGCCAGCAGTGCCCCCAGGACAGGGGGCTCCACAGATACGCAGTATTTT.

This clone was picked up a small number of times. The V call is TRBV2, the J call TRBJ1-1, with TRBD1 as a possible D gene (6 bases). V lost 3 bases and J lost 6, with 23 bases in between. There are 17 residues in the CDR3. CDR1 and CDR2 (germline): SNHLY, FYNNEI. CDR3 region: CASSEEGGPDMFAEAFF. The CDR3 nucleotides are TGTGCCAGCAGTGAGGAGGGGGGGCCCGACATGTTCGCTGAAGCTTTCTTT. Full variable domain (outside the CDR3, taken from reference TRBV2 and TRBJ1-1): EPEVTQTPSHQVTQMGQEVILRCVPISNHLYFYWYRQILGQKVEFLVSFYNNEISEKSEIFDDQFSVERPDGSNFTLKIRSTKLEDSAMYFCASSEEGGPDMFAEAFFGQGTRLTVV.

This chain uses TRBV7-3 with TRBJ2-2; possibly TRBD2 for D (5 bases). CDR1 is SGHTA and CDR2 is FQGTGA in the germline V gene. V was trimmed by 5 bases and J by 5 bases, leaving 9 bases between them. The CDR3 has 13 residues. The CDR3: CASSTGGTGELFF. The CDR3 nucleotides read TGTGCCAGCAGCACTGGCGGGACCGGGGAGCTGTTTTTT.

The chain employs TRBV9 and TRBJ2-5; tentative D call: TRBD1 (6 bases). Germline CDR1 and CDR2: SGDLS and YYNGEE. V shed 3 bases and J shed 5 bases, with 14 bases lying between them. The CDR3 runs 14 residues. The CDR3 DNA sequence: TGTGCCAGCAGCGCATACACAGGGAAGGAGACCCAGTACTTC. Amino acids: CASSAYTGKETQYF. Full variable domain (outside the CDR3, taken from reference TRBV9 and TRBJ2-5): DSGVTQTPKHLITATGQRVTLRCSPRSGDLSVYWYQQSLDQGLQFLIQYYNGEERAKGNILERFSAQQFPDLHSELNLSSLELGDSALYFCASSAYTGKETQYFGPGTRLLVL.

This sequence joins TRBV30 and TRBJ2-7, with 11 bases matching TRBD2. Germline loops: CDR1 GTSNPN, CDR2 SVGIG (reference sequence). The CDR3 is 14 residues long. V trimming: 0 bases; J trimming: 3 bases; junction bases outside the gene matches: 1. CDR3 amino acids: CAWSVGLAGYEQYF. Written as DNA, the CDR3 is TGTGCCTGGAGTGTAGGACTAGCGGGCTACGAGCAGTACTTC.

The J gene is TRBJ2-2, the V gene TRBV19; the match to TRBD1 covers 8 bases. Per germline, CDR1 LNHDA and CDR2 SQIVND (reference sequence). J was trimmed by 4 bases and V by 6 bases; bases with no gene match: 10. This CDR3 is 16 amino acids long. The CDR3: CASSPGTGPSTGELFF. CDR3 bases: TGTGCCAGTAGCCCCGGGACAGGACCTTCCACCGGGGAGCTGTTTTTT.

In DNA, the CDR3 is TGCGCCAGCAGCTTGGGGGGAGTTAGCTCCTATAATTCACCCCTCCACTTT. It yields the protein CASSLGGVSSYNSPLHF. The V call is TRBV5-1, the J call TRBJ1-6; D not certain. The CDR3 runs 17 residues. CDR1 is SGHRS and CDR2 is YFSETQ in the germline V gene. V lost 0 bases to trimming and J lost 0 bases, with 10 bases between them.

The table lists this clone with a few counts. J is TRBJ1-2 and V is TRBV30; 8 nucleotides match TRBD1. Germline-derived CDR1 and CDR2 are GTSNPN and SVGIG (reference sequence). The ends lost 4 bases at V and 4 bases at J; junction bases unmatched: 8. This CDR3 spans 14 amino acids. DNA of the CDR3: TGTGCCTGGAACTCACCGGGACAGGTCTATGGCTACACCTTC. Protein sequence: CAWNSPGQVYGYTF.

The CDR3 region has the DNA TGTGCCAGCTCACCAGAGGGACAGACAGCGGCTGGCTACACCTTC. It translates to CASSPEGQTAAGYTF. The chain uses TRBV18 and TRBJ1-2, with 7 nucleotides matching TRBD1. Per germline, CDR1 KGHSH and CDR2 LQKENI. The CDR3 is 15 residues long. V was clipped by 2 bases and J by 7 bases; unmatched bases: 10.

The CDR3: CASSPTGGIGTEAFF. CDR3 DNA: TGTGCCAGCAGCCCCACGGGAGGGATTGGCACTGAAGCTTTCTTT. The chain employs TRBV5-6 and TRBJ1-1; D gene unclear. V shed 4 bases and J shed 4 bases, with 17 bases lying between them. Germline-derived CDR1 and CDR2 are SGHDT and YYEEEE. The CDR3 totals 15 residues.

The gene calls are TRBV2 and TRBJ1-2; possible D gene TRBD1, 6 bases. Germline V gene sequence: CDR1 SNHLY, CDR2 FYNNEI. V lost 2 bases and J lost 8, with 12 bases in between. The CDR3 has 13 amino acids. CDR3 nucleotide sequence: TGTGCCAGCAGTGAACAGGGGCGACGAGGCTACACCTTC. Translating gives CASSEQGRRGYTF.

This clone was observed a handful of times. V and J are TRBV10-3 and TRBJ2-3, with 7 nucleotides matching TRBD1. The CDR3 is made up of 18 amino acids. Per germline, CDR1 ENHRY and CDR2 SYGVKD. Trimming at V came to 3 bases and at J to 0 bases, leaving 12 bases not matched to a gene. DNA of the CDR3: TGTGCCATCAGTGATAGGGGTGGACAGGTTTCTAGCACAGATACGCAGTATTTT. It specifies CAISDRGGQVSSTDTQYF.

The chain carries TRBV9 and TRBJ2-1; 14 nucleotides align to TRBD2. The CDR3 spans 15 residues. Trimming cost V 2 bases and J 7 bases; bases outside gene matches: 2. Germline V gene lookup returns CDR1 SGDLS and CDR2 YYNGEE. CDR3 loop: CASSVGTSGSNEQFF. For the CDR3, the DNA is TGTGCCAGCAGCGTGGGGACTAGCGGGAGTAATGAGCAGTTCTTC.

This sequence joins TRBV18 and TRBJ2-5; TRBD2 is a possible D gene (5 bases). Deletions cut 2 bases from V and 2 bases from J, with 9 bases between. This CDR3 contains 14 residues. In germline, CDR1 is KGHSH, CDR2 LQKENI. The CDR3 protein is CASSPGLLQETQYF. The CDR3 DNA is TGTGCCAGCTCACCAGGACTTCTTCAAGAGACCCAGTACTTC.

This chain uses TRBV4-1 with TRBJ2-5; 7 positions agree with TRBD2. The CDR3 is 14 residues long. Trimming removed 3 bases from V and 5 bases from J; junction bases left unmatched: 6. CDR1 MGHRA and CDR2 YSYEKL come from the germline V gene. CDR3 DNA: TGCGCCAGCAGCCATCCCGGGGGGAGGGAGACCCAGTACTTC. Protein: CASSHPGGRETQYF.